This TCR beta chain stems from a study of blood T cells in healthy people across ages (dated by TCRdb to between 2014 and 2017). About the study as a whole: Template switching captured roughly one uniquely barcoded TCR beta cDNA molecule per two T cells in model experiments. Using the same blood draw, the study looked at two additional independent replicas of 1 million unique cDNA reads for two donors, one aged 18 to 30 and the other aged 80 or older. Four age groups were formed from the donors: young (average about 17 years), middle-aged (approximately 41), aged (62) and long-lived (less than 85). Donors of different ages were randomly distributed across sequencing lanes to avoid experimental bias. Using deep sequencing normalized with unique cDNA molecular identifiers, the study measured how TCR beta repertoire diversity changes with age. Study-wide conclusions, independent of this receptor: Bulk unsorted PBMC profiling prevented conclusive comparison of naive and antigen-experienced compartments. A strong correlation was found between observed TCR beta diversity and the percentage of naive T cells measured by flow cytometry. Observed TCR beta diversity per million T cells fell roughly linearly with age, and a significant reduction was already apparent by age around 40. The CMV infection status of donors was not known, potentially confounding age-related changes in expanded clonotypes. Compared with the aged group, the long-lived group had more naive CD4+ T cells, fewer expanded clones and increased TCR diversity, suggesting age selection. Estimates of total diversity based on one million sequenced T cells were considered lower bounds and underestimates.

Systemically healthy Caucasian individuals from Russia, some 38 in total and aged about 6 to 90 years, were included as donors. Approximately 10 milliliters of peripheral blood were collected from each donor into EDTA-treated Vacutainer tubes. Ficoll-Paque density-gradient centrifugation was used to isolate PBMCs, with at least 6.5 million per sample. Trizol reagent was used to extract total RNA from PBMCs, with at least 6 micrograms per sample. Naive CD45RAhigh/CD27high T cell percentages were measured by flow cytometry on a PBMC aliquot from every donor. A few counts support this clonotype. Its antigen specificity is not known. No much larger clone is present one base from it, and per-base qualities are unavailable. Libraries came from 5' RACE. This sample was sequenced with an Illumina HiSeq 2500. A second 7 to 11 cycle PCR used a sample-barcoded 5' primer and a J-beta primer mix. A unique molecular identifier was introduced onto each TCR beta cDNA molecule by a template-switch 5' adaptor carrying 12 random nucleotides. Each sample yielded at least 3 million CDR3-containing paired-end reads. All of the RNA was converted into first-strand cDNA using the Mint cDNA synthesis kit, with a TRBC-specific oligonucleotide serving as the primer. After uracil-DNA glycosylase treatment, a first 18-cycle PCR used universal primers M1SS and BC2_uni_R on all cDNA. From the authors' description of their analysis: For normalization, 1 million high-quality reads were randomly selected from each sample, with every read carrying a distinct molecular identifier. Instead of being binned into consensus sequences, reads with shared molecular identifiers were discarded. MiTCR, run with a Q25 quality threshold and the strictest error-elimination algorithm, handled CDR3 identification, clonotype clustering and error correction. A nonparametric unseen species model using Euler transformation provided a lower-bound estimate of total TCR beta diversity. TCRdb itself trimmed the public reads at Q25 with fastp, ran MiXCR and retained productive beta chains. For every CDR3 protein sequence, its rows merge into one entry that carries the most common genes and DNA. The V and J calls follow TCRdb's processing rather than the paper's. The sample table holds hundreds of thousands of distinct CDR3 sequences, of which more than 45% were seen once. The top ten constitute roughly 22% of the sample.

The CDR3 runs 13 residues from the cysteine to the phenylalanine. Of the read, only the CDR3 DNA is kept; its 39 bases are in frame from base 1. The germline ends are 5 bases apart after V is trimmed by 2 bases and J by 0 bases. CDR1 and CDR2, per the germline V gene (reference sequence), are LGHDT and YNNKEL. Sequences were obtained from blood. The sequence came from a man younger than 40 in good health. The sequence joins TRBV3-1 to TRBJ2-7; there is no confident call for the D gene. The nucleotide sequence reads as follows: TGTGCCAGCAGCCAATTCATCTCCTACGAGCAGTACTTC. Its translation reads: CASSQFISYEQYF.